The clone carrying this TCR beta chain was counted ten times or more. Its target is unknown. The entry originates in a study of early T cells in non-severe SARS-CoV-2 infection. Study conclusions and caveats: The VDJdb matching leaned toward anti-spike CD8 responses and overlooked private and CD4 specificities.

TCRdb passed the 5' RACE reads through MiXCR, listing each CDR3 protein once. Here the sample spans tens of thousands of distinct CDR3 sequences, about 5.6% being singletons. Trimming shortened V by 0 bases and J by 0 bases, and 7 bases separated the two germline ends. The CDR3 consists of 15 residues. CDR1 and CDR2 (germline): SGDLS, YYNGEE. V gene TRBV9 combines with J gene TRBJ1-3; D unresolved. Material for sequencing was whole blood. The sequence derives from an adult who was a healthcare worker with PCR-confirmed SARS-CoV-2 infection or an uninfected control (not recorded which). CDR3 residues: CASSVEPSSGNTIYF. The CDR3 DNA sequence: TGTGCCAGCAGCGTAGAACCGAGCTCTGGAAACACCATATATTTT.